A selection of T cell receptor beta chains follows, all from one sample in a study of shared clonotypes between healthy human individuals. This table comes from immunoSEQ multiplex PCR, and its TCRdb copy is limited to in-frame clones, with some not included. The sample holds about 1.1 million clones, around 78% seen once. The sample comprised memory CD4+ T cells from PBMCs. These receptors were obtained from a man in his late teens or twenties in good health. Some clones in this sample may be carry-over from other donors' samples. Each CDR3 is given with its conserved first and last residue. Fields, in order: clone size, V gene, J gene, D gene, CDR3 DNA, CDR3 protein. A D gene is named only where the DNA matches it firmly. A clone size is listed for some rows: how often the clone was seen (once, few, many), or a class if it is expanded.

.	TRBV28	TRBJ1-1	.	TGTGCCAGCAGCCGAGGGGGGCCGTCGGACACTGAAGCTTTCTTT	CASSRGGPSDTEAFF
.	TRBV2	TRBJ2-2	.	TGTGCCAGCAGTGAATTCCGGAACACCGGGGAGCTGTTTTTT	CASSEFRNTGELFF
.	TRBV7-3	TRBJ1-1	.	TGTGCCAGCAGCCTCAACACGAACACTGAAGCTTTCTTT	CASSLNTNTEAFF
.	TRBV7-2	TRBJ2-5	.	TGTGCCAGCAGCTTAGCTAGCGGACAAGAGACCCAGTACTTC	CASSLASGQETQYF
.	TRBV7-9	TRBJ2-5	.	TGTGCCAGCAGCCCGGGGGCGCCGGAGACCCAGTACTTC	CASSPGAPETQYF
.	TRBV5-8	TRBJ1-3	TRBD1	TGTGCCAGCAGCTCACAGGGGGGCTCTGGAAACACCATATATTTT	CASSSQGGSGNTIYF
.	TRBV6-5	TRBJ2-7	.	TGTGCCAGCAGAAGACCTCCCCCGAGGTCCGAGCAGTACTTC	CASRRPPPRSEQYF
.	TRBV7-8	TRBJ2-5	TRBD2	TGTGCCAGCAGCTTAGGAGGACTAGCGGGAAGGGTTGAGACCCAGTACTTC	CASSLGGLAGRVETQYF
.	TRBV27	TRBJ2-7	TRBD1	TGTGCCAGCAGGGTCGGGACAGGGGGCTTGTACGAGCAGTACTTC	CASRVGTGGLYEQYF
.	TRBV29-1	TRBJ2-5	.	TGCAGCGTTGAAGGTGGGGTAGGCCAAGAGACCCAGTACTTC	CSVEGGVGQETQYF
.	TRBV6-6	TRBJ1-1	TRBD1	TGTGCCAGCAGTGCGGGACAGAGGAACACTGAAGCTTTCTTT	CASSAGQRNTEAFF
once	TRBV12-5	TRBJ2-5	.	TGTGCTAGTGGTTTGCGAGAGACCCAGTACTTC	CASGLRETQYF
.	TRBV5-1	TRBJ1-3	.	TGCGCCAGCAGCTTGGTTGGGGGGTCTGGAAACACCATATATTTT	CASSLVGGSGNTIYF
.	TRBV5-1	TRBJ2-5	.	TGCGCCAGCAGTAATAGAGAGACCCAGTACTTC	CASSNRETQYF
.	TRBV6-1	TRBJ2-1	.	TGTGCCAGCAGTGAAGCTACGGACTGGAAATCCTACAATGAGCAGTTCTTC	CASSEATDWKSYNEQFF
.	TRBV6-5	TRBJ2-7	.	TGTGCCTCCACGGGGACGGGAGTCACCTACGAGCAGTACTTC	CASTGTGVTYEQYF
.	TRBV5-4	TRBJ2-3	.	TGTGCCAGCAGCTCTCGAACAGGGTTCGGTACAGATACGCAGTATTTT	CASSSRTGFGTDTQYF
few	TRBV13	TRBJ2-7	.	TGTGCCAGCAGCCCCCGTCGCGGCGAGCAGTACTTC	CASSPRRGEQYF